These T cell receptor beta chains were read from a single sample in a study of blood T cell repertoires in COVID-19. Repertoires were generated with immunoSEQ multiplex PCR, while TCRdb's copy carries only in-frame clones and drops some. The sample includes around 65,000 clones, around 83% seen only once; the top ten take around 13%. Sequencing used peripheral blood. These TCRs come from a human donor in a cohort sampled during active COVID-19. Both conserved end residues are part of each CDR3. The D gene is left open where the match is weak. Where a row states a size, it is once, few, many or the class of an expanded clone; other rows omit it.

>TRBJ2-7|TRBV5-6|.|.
CASSLSYYEQYF
TGTGCCAGCAGCTTGTCGTACTACGAGCAGTACTTC
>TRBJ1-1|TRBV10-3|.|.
CAISEYNRVNTEAFF
TGTGCCATCAGTGAGTACAACAGGGTTAACACTGAAGCTTTCTTT
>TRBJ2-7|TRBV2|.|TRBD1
CASSLSRDRTYEQYF
TGTGCCAGCAGTTTGAGCCGGGACAGAACCTACGAGCAGTACTTC
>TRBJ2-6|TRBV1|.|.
CTSSHYRSGANVLTF
TGCACCAGCAGCCATTATCGCTCTGGGGCCAACGTCCTGACTTTC
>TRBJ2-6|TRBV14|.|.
CASSTQGTGANVLTF
TGTGCCAGCAGCACCCAGGGGACTGGGGCCAACGTCCTGACTTTC
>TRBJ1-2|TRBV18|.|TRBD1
CASSPDRVKVNYGYTF
TGTGCCAGCTCACCAGACAGGGTGAAAGTTAACTATGGCTACACCTTC
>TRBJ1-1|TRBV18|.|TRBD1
CASSPTGQGFTEAFF
TGTGCCAGCTCACCAACGGGACAGGGGTTCACTGAAGCTTTCTTT
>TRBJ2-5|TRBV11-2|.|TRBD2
CASSRTSGVETQYF
TGTGCCAGCAGCCGGACTAGCGGGGTAGAGACCCAGTACTTC
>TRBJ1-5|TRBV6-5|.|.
CATRDNSNQPQHF
TGTGCCACACGGGACAACTCCAATCAGCCCCAGCATTTT
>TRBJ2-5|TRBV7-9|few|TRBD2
CASSFKRRAGGETQYF
TGTGCCAGCAGCTTTAAAAGAAGGGCGGGGGGAGAGACCCAGTACTTC
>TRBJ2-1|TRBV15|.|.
CATSSRPDNEQFF
TGTGCCACCAGCTCGCGCCCCGACAATGAGCAGTTCTTC
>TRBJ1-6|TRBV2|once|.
CASSVEGTSYNSPLHF
TGTGCCAGCAGCGTTGAGGGTACCTCCTATAATTCACCCCTCCACTTT
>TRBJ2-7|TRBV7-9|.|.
CASSQTSLSYEQYF
TGTGCCAGCAGCCAGACTAGTCTCAGCTACGAGCAGTACTTC
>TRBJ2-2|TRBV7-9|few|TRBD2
CASSPGGTLNTGELFF
TGTGCCAGCAGCCCGGGAGGGACACTGAACACCGGGGAGCTGTTTTTT
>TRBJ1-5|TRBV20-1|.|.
CSASVGASNQPQHF
TGCAGTGCTAGTGTAGGAGCCAGCAATCAGCCCCAGCATTTT
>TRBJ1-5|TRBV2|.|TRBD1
CASSVDRGLYQPQHF
TGTGCCAGCAGTGTCGACAGGGGTTTGTACCAGCCCCAGCATTTT
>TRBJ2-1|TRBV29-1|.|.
CSVESRGVNNEQFF
TGCAGCGTTGAGAGCCGCGGGGTGAACAATGAGCAGTTCTTC
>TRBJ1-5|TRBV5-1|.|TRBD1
CASSGEGQSLNQPQHF
TGCGCCAGCAGCGGAGAGGGACAGTCCCTCAATCAGCCCCAGCATTTT
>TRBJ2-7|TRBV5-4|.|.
CASSPSQGSVEQYF
TGTGCCAGCAGCCCATCCCAGGGGTCTGTTGAGCAGTACTTC
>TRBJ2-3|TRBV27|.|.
CASSLVAGADTQYF
TGTGCCAGCAGTTTAGTGGCAGGGGCAGATACGCAGTATTTT
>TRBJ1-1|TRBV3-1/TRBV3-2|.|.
CASSLATPGTEAFF
TGTGCCAGCAGCCTCGCGACCCCAGGGACTGAAGCTTTCTTT
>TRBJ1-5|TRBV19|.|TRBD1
CASSPVQGAGNQPQHF
TGTGCCAGTAGTCCCGTTCAGGGGGCTGGCAATCAGCCCCAGCATTTT
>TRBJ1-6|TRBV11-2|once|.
CASSLAYSSYNSPLHF
TGTGCCAGCAGCTTAGCGTATAGCTCCTATAATTCACCCCTCCACTTT
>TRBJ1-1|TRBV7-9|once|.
CASSLETANTEAFF
TGTGCCAGCAGCTTAGAAACAGCAAACACTGAAGCTTTCTTT
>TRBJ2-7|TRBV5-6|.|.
CASNPGGRKSTYEQYF
TGTGCCAGCAACCCCGGAGGGAGAAAGAGTACCTACGAGCAGTACTTC
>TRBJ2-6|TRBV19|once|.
CASSMDRYSGANVLTF
TGTGCCAGTAGTATGGACAGATACTCTGGGGCCAACGTCCTGACTTTC
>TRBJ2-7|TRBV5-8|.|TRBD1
CASSLSGQGKYEQYF
TGTGCCAGCAGCTTGAGTGGACAGGGGAAGTACGAGCAGTACTTC
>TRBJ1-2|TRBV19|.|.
CASSTGTSIGYGYTF
TGTGCCAGTAGTACCGGGACTTCAATTGGGTATGGCTACACCTTC
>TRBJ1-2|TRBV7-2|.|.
CASSRQEDSGYTF
TGTGCCAGCAGCAGACAGGAGGACTCTGGCTACACCTTC
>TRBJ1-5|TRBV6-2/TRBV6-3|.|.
CASSSPSRVVGQPQHF
TGTGCCAGCAGTAGCCCTTCCAGGGTGGTGGGTCAGCCCCAGCATTTT
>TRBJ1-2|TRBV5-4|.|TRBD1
CASSLRLLGQGGYTF
TGTGCCAGCAGCTTGAGGCTCCTGGGACAGGGTGGCTACACCTTC
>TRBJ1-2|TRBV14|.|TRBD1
CASSPTGGNYGYTF
TGTGCCAGCAGCCCGACAGGGGGGAACTATGGCTACACCTTC
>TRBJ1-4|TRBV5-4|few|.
CASSFYREKLFF
TGTGCCAGCAGCTTCTACAGAGAAAAACTGTTTTTT
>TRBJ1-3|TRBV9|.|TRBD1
CASSVGDSGSGNTIYF
TGTGCCAGCAGCGTAGGGGACAGCGGCTCTGGAAACACCATATATTTT
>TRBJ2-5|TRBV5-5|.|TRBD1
CASSPDRAGETQYF
TGTGCCAGCAGCCCGGACAGGGCTGGAGAGACCCAGTACTTC
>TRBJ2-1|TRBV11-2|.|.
CASSSSDKSSYNEQFF
TGTGCCAGCAGCTCATCCGATAAGAGCTCCTACAATGAGCAGTTCTTC
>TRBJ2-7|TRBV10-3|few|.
CAISESRRGYEQYF
TGTGCCATCAGTGAGTCGAGGAGGGGTTACGAGCAGTACTTC
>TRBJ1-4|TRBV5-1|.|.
CASSFRLAGEKLFF
TGCGCCAGCAGCTTTCGGCTCGCGGGTGAAAAACTGTTTTTT
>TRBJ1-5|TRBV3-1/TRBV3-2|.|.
CASSYLSSGSPQHF
TGTGCCAGCAGCTACCTATCCTCGGGATCGCCCCAGCATTTT
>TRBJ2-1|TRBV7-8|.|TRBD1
CASSNPGTGHNEQFF
TGTGCCAGCAGCAATCCCGGGACAGGGCACAATGAGCAGTTCTTC
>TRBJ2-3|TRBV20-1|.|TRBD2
CSASVTSGPTPTDTQYF
TGCAGTGCTAGTGTAACTAGCGGGCCTACCCCCACAGATACGCAGTATTTT
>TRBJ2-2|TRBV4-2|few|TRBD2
CASSQPPGGATGELFF
TGTGCCAGCAGCCAGCCTCCCGGGGGGGCCACCGGGGAGCTGTTTTTT
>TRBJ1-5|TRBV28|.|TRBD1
CASSLGTDLSPQHF
TGTGCCAGCAGTTTAGGGACAGATTTGTCCCCCCAGCATTTT
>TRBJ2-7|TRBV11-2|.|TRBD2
CASSLGAGEHEQYF
TGTGCCAGCAGCTTAGGTGCGGGGGAACACGAGCAGTACTTC
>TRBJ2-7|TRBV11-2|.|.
CASSLDDGGVYEQYF
TGTGCCAGCAGCTTAGACGACGGAGGGGTCTACGAGCAGTACTTC
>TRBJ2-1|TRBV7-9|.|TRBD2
CASNSGAAEQFF
TGTGCCAGCAATAGCGGGGCCGCTGAGCAGTTCTTC
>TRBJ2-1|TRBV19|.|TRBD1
CASSGRDRDDNEQFF
TGTGCCAGTAGCGGCCGGGACAGAGATGACAATGAGCAGTTCTTC
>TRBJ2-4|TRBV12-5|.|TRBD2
CASVLGGVDIQYF
TGTGCTAGTGTTCTCGGGGGGGTGGACATTCAGTACTTC
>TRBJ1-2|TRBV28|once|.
CASRISGAYGYTF
TGTGCCAGCAGGATCAGTGGGGCTTATGGCTACACCTTC